The 23 T cell receptor beta chains in this list originate from one sample, sequenced in a study of cytomegalovirus exposure and HLA in healthy donors. The PCR ran on 60 Vbeta and 13 Jbeta primers. The table came from immunoSEQ multiplex PCR; TCRdb's copy has only in-frame clones and leaves some out. Among some 150,000 clones listed, 60% to 80% were seen once. The material sequenced was PBMCs. Receptor source: a woman in her thirties or forties in good health and CMV-seropositive.

This clone was observed once. The rearrangement links TRBV2 to TRBJ2-7, with D maybe TRBD1 (5 bases). Trimming removed 5 bases at V and 0 bases at J, with 14 bases between. Germline V lookup: CDR1 SNHLY, CDR2 FYNNEI. The CDR3 is 15 amino acids. The CDR3 loop is CASSMGPQSSYEQYF. Here the CDR3 DNA reads TGTGCCAGCAGTATGGGGCCCCAGAGCTCCTACGAGCAGTACTTC.

CDR3 region: CASSGSGGGNTIYF. The CDR3 nucleotides read TGTGCCAGCAGCGGGAGCGGGGGTGGAAACACCATATATTTT. The chain recombines TRBV9 with TRBJ1-3, with D perhaps TRBD1 (5 bases). CDR3 size: 14 residues. Trimming pared 3 bases from V and 3 bases from J, leaving 10 bases between. Germline V gene lookup returns CDR1 SGDLS and CDR2 YYNGEE.

In its sample, this clone was seen once. The genes are TRBV27 and TRBJ1-6; D is possibly TRBD1 (6 bases). From germline, CDR1 is MNHEY and CDR2 SMNVEV (reference sequence). The CDR3 is 15 amino acids. V was clipped by 2 bases and J by 8 bases, with 13 bases between them. CDR3 sequence (DNA): TGTGCCAGCAGTTTAGGGTCAGGGGTGGATTCACCCCTCCACTTT. Amino acids: CASSLGSGVDSPLHF.

The J gene is TRBJ1-1, the V gene TRBV14, with D uncertain. CDR3 length equals 13 residues. Germline assignment: CDR1 SGHDN and CDR2 FVKESK. Trimming removed 5 bases at V and 0 bases at J, with 7 bases between. The CDR3 nucleotides read TGTGCCAGCAGCTCACAGATGAACACTGAAGCTTTCTTT. It specifies CASSSQMNTEAFF.

The V and J genes are TRBV6-5 and TRBJ1-2; D gene ambiguous. The CDR3 length is 12 residues. Per germline, CDR1 MNHEY and CDR2 SVGAGI. Trimming removed 6 bases at V and 8 bases at J, with 13 bases between. The CDR3 is CASRTPGGGYTF. DNA of the CDR3: TGTGCCAGCAGGACCCCTGGAGGCGGCTACACCTTC.

This CDR3 is CASSTGLTDTQYF. The DNA of the CDR3 is TGTGCCAGTAGTACTGGACTCACAGATACGCAGTATTTT. The V call is TRBV19, the J call TRBJ2-3; tentatively, D is TRBD2 (5 bases). The ends were cut back, 4 bases at V and 2 bases at J, with 7 bases in the middle. The CDR3 length is 13 residues. Germline assignment: CDR1 LNHDA and CDR2 SQIVND (reference sequence). Supplemented by reference TRBV19 and TRBJ2-3, the full variable domain reads DGGITQSPKYLFRKEGQNVTLSCEQNLNHDAMYWYRQDPGQGLRLIYYSQIVNDFQKGDIAEGYSVSREKKESFPLTVTSAQKNPTAFYLCASSTGLTDTQYFGPGTRLTVL.

The count of this clone is one. V and J are TRBV5-1 and TRBJ2-1; TRBD1 matches at 10 bases. From germline, CDR1 is SGHRS and CDR2 YFSETQ. The CDR3 consists of 14 residues. Losses at the gene ends were 4 bases for V and 7 bases for J; bases not matched to a gene: 5. DNA of the CDR3: TGCGCCAGCAGCGGAGGGACAGGGGTTAATGAGCAGTTCTTC. Protein: CASSGGTGVNEQFF.

The chain couples TRBV6-7 to TRBJ1-4; 7 bases are a match to TRBD1. TRBV6-7 is an ORF, with its function uncertain. Trimming took 8 bases from V and 9 from J; bases not matched to a gene: 12. This CDR3 comprises 14 residues. CDR3 bases: TGTGCCAGCCTCCCACGGGACAGCCTAAAAAAACTGTTTTTT. Translation gives CASLPRDSLKKLFF.

This sequence joins TRBV5-1 and TRBJ2-1; 11 positions agree with TRBD2. Germline V lookup: CDR1 SGHRS, CDR2 YFSETQ. This CDR3 comprises 16 residues. V lost 0 bases to trimming and J lost 8 bases; unmatched junction nucleotides: 7. In nucleotides, the CDR3 is TGCGCCAGCAGCTTGGCCCTGACTAGCGGGGTTGATGAGCAGTTCTTC. Amino acid sequence: CASSLALTSGVDEQFF.

CDR3 sequence reads: CASSSLAGNNEQFF. The CDR3 nucleotides are TGTGCCAGCAGTTCACTAGCGGGGAACAATGAGCAGTTCTTC. The chain links TRBV27 to TRBJ2-1; 10 bases are a match to TRBD2. V lost 4 bases, J lost 5 bases, and 2 bases stayed unmatched. Germline V lookup: CDR1 MNHEY, CDR2 SMNVEV (reference sequence). The CDR3 sequence is 14 residues long.

This chain links TRBV5-1 with TRBJ1-1, with 7 bases lining up with TRBD1. The CDR3 extends over 13 amino acids. Germline V gives CDR1 SGHRS, CDR2 YFSETQ. With 4 bases clipped from V and 1 base from J, the junction kept 1 base outside the gene matches. CDR3 coding DNA: TGCGCCAGCAGCGGGACAGCGAACACTGAAGCTTTCTTT. This sequence encodes CASSGTANTEAFF.

This sequence joins TRBV6-5 and TRBJ1-5; 9 nucleotides match TRBD1. Per the germline V gene, CDR1 is MNHEY and CDR2 is SVGAGI. With V trimmed by 8 bases and J by 6 bases, 8 bases remained unmatched. There are 14 residues in the CDR3. For the CDR3, the DNA is TGTGCCAGCGCTCGGACAGGGGAAATTCAGCCCCAGCATTTT. Its translation: CASARTGEIQPQHF.

The CDR3, as DNA: TGTGCCAGCAGCCCGACTTACGTCTCTGGAAACACCATATATTTT. Its translation is CASSPTYVSGNTIYF. The chain has TRBV9 and TRBJ1-3, with D unresolved. The V end was cut by 4 bases, the J end by 0 bases, with 11 bases between. This CDR3 is 15 amino acids long. Germline V CDR1 and CDR2: SGDLS, YYNGEE.

The CDR3 DNA is TGTGCCAGCAGCGTAGCTGGGGAGGGACGGGGGCGCGATGCAGCTTTCTTT. Translated, it gives CASSVAGEGRGRDAAFF. The V call is TRBV9, the J call TRBJ1-1; possible D gene TRBD1, 6 bases. This CDR3 is 17 amino acids long. V lost 0 bases to trimming and J lost 10 bases, with 25 bases between them. Germline V gene sequence: CDR1 SGDLS, CDR2 YYNGEE.

This sequence joins TRBV2 and TRBJ2-2; TRBD1 matches at 8 bases. V shed 9 bases, J shed 3 bases, and the junction held 12 bases outside the gene matches. The CDR3 is 16 residues long. The germline V gene encodes CDR1 SNHLY and CDR2 FYNNEI. The CDR3 coding sequence is TGTGCCAGTCGCAAGGGGTCAGGGGGCTACACCGGGGAGCTGTTTTTT. This translates into CASRKGSGGYTGELFF. The full variable domain, completed using reference TRBV2 and TRBJ2-2, is EPEVTQTPSHQVTQMGQEVILRCVPISNHLYFYWYRQILGQKVEFLVSFYNNEISEKSEIFDDQFSVERPDGSNFTLKIRSTKLEDSAMYFCASRKGSGGYTGELFFGEGSRLTVL.

This clone came up a few times. The V and J genes are TRBV7-9 and TRBJ2-5; D is possibly TRBD2 (6 bases). The CDR3 consists of 13 residues. Trimming took 3 bases from V and 5 from J, leaving 10 bases between them. The germline gives CDR1 SEHNR, CDR2 FQNEAQ (reference sequence). The CDR3 DNA reads TGTGCCAGCAGCTTCGGGGCGGGGGAGACCCAGTACTTC. Translation: CASSFGAGETQYF.

V gene TRBV7-6 combines with J gene TRBJ2-5; 8 nucleotides align to TRBD1. In germline, CDR1 is SGHVS, CDR2 FNYEAQ. J gave up 5 bases and V 10 bases, and 12 bases lay outside the gene matches. This CDR3 contains 14 residues. This chain's CDR3 is CAISETGAMETQYF. DNA of the CDR3: TGTGCCATATCTGAGACAGGGGCCATGGAGACCCAGTACTTC.

V is TRBV4-2 and J is TRBJ2-1; 9 bases agree with TRBD2. The V segment lost 0 bases and the J segment 11 bases; nucleotides outside the gene matches: 8. The CDR3 length is 15 residues. Per germline, CDR1 LGHNA and CDR2 YNFKEQ. CDR3 DNA: TGTGCCAGCAGCCAAGAAAATGTGCTAGCGGGGAAGCAGTTCTTC. This sequence encodes CASSQENVLAGKQFF.

This clone came up a few times. The chain carries TRBV4-1 and TRBJ1-6, with D perhaps TRBD1 (5 bases). V was clipped by 0 bases and J by 4 bases, with 7 bases between them. Germline CDR1 MGHRA, CDR2 YSYEKL. CDR3 length equals 15 residues. CDR3 sequence: CASSQETAYNSPLHF. The DNA of the CDR3 is TGCGCCAGCAGCCAAGAGACAGCTTATAATTCACCCCTCCACTTT.

This clone is judged medium-sized (0.01 to 0.1%). In nucleotides, the CDR3 is TGTGCCAGCAGCCCCAGTCGGGGACTACAAGAACAAGAGACCCAGTACTTC. The encoded protein is CASSPSRGLQEQETQYF. The rearrangement joins TRBV11-3 to TRBJ2-5, with 7 bases fitting TRBD2. The V and J ends lost 5 bases and 2 bases, in that order; junction bases with no gene match: 14. The length of the CDR3 is 17 residues. The germline CDR1 and CDR2 sequences are SGHNT and YENEEA.

CDR3 region: CASSPVSEADTQYF. The DNA of the CDR3 is TGTGCCAGCAGCCCCGTTTCAGAGGCAGATACGCAGTATTTT. The chain joins TRBV7-9 to TRBJ2-3; D is uncertain. With 5 bases removed from V and 4 bases from J, the gap between germline ends came to 13 bases. Germline assignment: CDR1 SEHNR and CDR2 FQNEAQ (reference sequence). The CDR3 length is 14 residues. The whole variable domain, remainder taken from reference TRBV7-9 and TRBJ2-3, is DTGVSQNPRHKITKRGQNVTFRCDPISEHNRLYWYRQTLGQGPEFLTYFQNEAQLEKSRLLSDRFSAERPKGSFSTLEIQRTEQGDSAMYLCASSPVSEADTQYFGPGTRLTVL.

V and J are TRBV7-9 and TRBJ2-3; the D gene is possibly TRBD1 (5 bases). The CDR3 is made up of 14 amino acids. Germline loops: CDR1 SEHNR, CDR2 FQNEAQ (reference sequence). Between the trimmed V and J ends, which lost 4 bases and 7 bases, there was a span of 15 bases. The CDR3 protein is CASSSLRQPYTQYF. The CDR3 DNA reads TGTGCCAGCAGCTCATTAAGACAGCCTTATACGCAGTATTTT.

J is TRBJ2-5 and V is TRBV29-1; 9 nucleotides line up with TRBD2. This CDR3 spans 14 amino acids. V dropped 2 bases and J dropped 7; count of bases not matched to a gene: 8. The germline gives CDR1 SQVTM, CDR2 ANQGSEA. The CDR3 spells CSVEYPSGAGTQYF. The CDR3 DNA reads TGCAGCGTTGAATACCCTAGCGGGGCTGGGACCCAGTACTTC.